These 18 T cell receptor beta chains came from one sample sequenced in a study of T-cell reconstitution after alpha-beta-depleted transplantation in children. Unique molecular identifiers were used to barcode this TCRbeta library. One entry per CDR3 protein, called by TCRdb with MiXCR from the PCR reads. This sample has some 390,000 distinct CDR3 sequences, with over 20% found just once. This sample comprised PBMCs from the stem cell graft donor, obtained from the stem cell graft. These receptor sequences come from a human donor who donated a stem cell graft to a child with acute myeloid leukemia.

This chain joins TRBV5-1 and TRBJ2-7, with 9 bases matching TRBD1. Germline trimming cut 4 bases from V and 5 bases from J; bases unmatched to any gene: 7. This CDR3 contains 14 residues. The germline V gene encodes CDR1 SGHRS and CDR2 YFSETQ. The CDR3 nucleotides are TGCGCCAGCAGCCCGGGACAGGGAGGGCACGAGCAGTACTTC. Translated: CASSPGQGGHEQYF.

This chain connects TRBV9 to TRBJ1-1; no clear D. Trimming stripped 0 bases from V and 1 base from J, with 7 bases between. The CDR3 runs to 14 residues. CDR1 SGDLS and CDR2 YYNGEE come from the germline V gene. The CDR3 spells CASSVEPGNTEAFF. The CDR3 DNA reads as TGTGCCAGCAGCGTAGAACCGGGGAACACTGAAGCTTTCTTT.

This chain joins TRBV29-1 and TRBJ2-1; 9 bases agree with TRBD1. The CDR3 is 12 residues long. The germline gives CDR1 SQVTM, CDR2 ANQGSEA. The CDR3 loop reads CRAGTGNHEQFF. DNA of the CDR3: TGCAGAGCCGGGACAGGGAACCATGAGCAGTTCTTC.

This clonotype was detected a few times. The chain has TRBV29-1 and TRBJ2-4; TRBD1 matches at 9 bases. V trimming: 4 bases; J trimming: 5 bases; junction bases outside the gene matches: 3. The CDR3 contains 13 residues. The germline V gene has CDR1 SQVTM and CDR2 ANQGSEA. The CDR3 region has the DNA TGCAGCGTTGGGAGGGACAGGGAAAACATTCAGTACTTC. Translating gives CSVGRDRENIQYF.

Note on this clonotype: A much larger clone is a single base away; this may be a read error. The V gene is TRBV6-2 or TRBV6-3, the J gene TRBJ2-5; weak D call: TRBD2 (7 bases). This CDR3 is 13 amino acids long. Germline CDR1 is MNHEY and CDR2 is SVGEGT. Trimming left V 7 bases short and J 6 bases short, with 15 bases between. Here the CDR3 DNA reads TGTGCCAGCACCCGACGGGGGGCGAAGACCCAGTACTTC. Translation gives CASTRRGAKTQYF.

Many counts were recorded for this clonotype. The J gene is TRBJ1-3, the V gene TRBV29-1; 7 nucleotides line up with TRBD1. V shed 6 bases and J 2 bases; nucleotides not matched to a gene: 4. The CDR3 runs 13 residues. Germline assignment: CDR1 SQVTM and CDR2 ANQGSEA. In nucleotides, the CDR3 is TGCAGCGTCCACGGGACAGCTGGAAACACCATATATTTT. It is translated as CSVHGTAGNTIYF.

There are many counts of this clonotype. This chain joins TRBV29-1 and TRBJ2-5; D is possibly TRBD1 (5 bases). This CDR3 is 12 amino acids long. Per the germline V gene, CDR1 is SQVTM and CDR2 is ANQGSEA. Trimming left V 6 bases short and J 3 bases short, with 11 bases between. CDR3 loop: CSVVDSKETQYF. DNA of the CDR3: TGCAGCGTAGTCGACAGTAAAGAGACCCAGTACTTC.

This rearrangement joins TRBV6-5 to TRBJ2-7, with 8 positions matching TRBD1. CDR1 and CDR2 from the germline V gene are MNHEY and SVGAGI. Germline trimming cut 0 bases from V and 7 bases from J; bases unmatched to any gene: 5. The CDR3 runs to 14 residues. The DNA of the CDR3 is TGTGCCAGCAGTTACTCGGACAGGGAGGTGGAGCAGTACTTC. Its translation is CASSYSDREVEQYF.

This clonotype has a count of ten or more. The chain has TRBV10-3 and TRBJ2-1; TRBD1 aligns across 11 bases. Germline loops: CDR1 ENHRY, CDR2 SYGVKD. J gave up 4 bases and V 0 bases, and 8 bases lay outside the gene matches. The CDR3 is made up of 18 amino acids. The CDR3 here is CAISESRRDRGMYNEQFF. The CDR3 region has the DNA TGTGCCATCAGTGAGTCCAGGCGGGACAGGGGGATGTACAATGAGCAGTTCTTC.

For the CDR3, the DNA is TGTGCCAGCAGCCAAGAAACTAGTAGCGGGAATGAGCAGTTCTTC. Translation: CASSQETSSGNEQFF. The chain employs TRBV3-1 and TRBJ2-1; 7 positions agree with TRBD2. The V gene's germline CDR1 is LGHDT and CDR2 YNNKEL (reference sequence). The CDR3 is 15 residues long. V trimming: 0 bases; J trimming: 7 bases; junction bases outside the gene matches: 6.

The chain combines TRBV4-1 with TRBJ2-1, with 8 bases lining up with TRBD2. This CDR3 is 17 amino acids long. The V gene's germline CDR1 is MGHRA and CDR2 YSYEKL. The V gene end was trimmed by 3 bases and the J gene end by 8 bases; junction bases not matched to a gene: 15. Here the CDR3 DNA reads TGCGCCAGCAGCCAGAGGGTTTCGGTAGCGGGGAGGGATGAGCAGTTCTTC. This sequence encodes CASSQRVSVAGRDEQFF.

The table lists this clonotype with a few counts. The chain uses TRBV11-1 and TRBJ2-1; TRBD2 matches at 14 bases. J was trimmed by 5 bases and V by 5 bases; bases with no gene match: 11. CDR1 and CDR2 from the germline V gene are SGHAT and FQDESV (reference sequence). The CDR3 length is 18 residues. Here the CDR3 DNA reads TGTGCCAGCAGCCCCTCCCGACTAGCGGGAGGGCGGAACAATGAGCAGTTCTTC. Translating gives CASSPSRLAGGRNNEQFF.

The rearrangement uses TRBV15 and TRBJ2-3; TRBD2 aligns across 7 bases. V shed 1 base and J 5 bases; nucleotides not matched to a gene: 6. CDR3 size: 15 residues. The germline V gene has CDR1 LNHNV and CDR2 YYDKDF (reference sequence). CDR3 coding DNA: TGTGCCACCAGCAGAGTTTCGGGAGGTGAAGATACGCAGTATTTT. Translating it yields CATSRVSGGEDTQYF.

The chain links TRBV4-3 to TRBJ2-7, with 8 bases matching TRBD2. The CDR3 spans 15 residues. J gave up 2 bases and V 4 bases, and 7 bases lay outside the gene matches. Germline V gives CDR1 LGHNA, CDR2 YSLEER. The CDR3 sequence: CASSLDSGSTYEQYF. The DNA of the CDR3 is TGCGCCAGCAGCCTAGACAGCGGGAGTACCTACGAGCAGTACTTC.

Ten or more counts support this clonotype. This rearrangement joins TRBV29-1 to TRBJ2-4; 7 nucleotides agree with TRBD1. The CDR3 extends over 14 amino acids. Germline-derived CDR1 and CDR2 are SQVTM and ANQGSEA. V trimming: 4 bases; J trimming: 3 bases; junction bases outside the gene matches: 6. DNA for the CDR3: TGCAGCGTTGGACAGGGTTTTGGCAAAAACATTCAGTACTTC. Residues: CSVGQGFGKNIQYF.

Many counts were recorded for this clonotype. The rearrangement links TRBV6-1 to TRBJ2-5; 7 positions agree with TRBD1. Germline trimming cut 6 bases from V and 9 bases from J; bases unmatched to any gene: 16. CDR1 and CDR2 (germline): MNHNS, SASEGT. This CDR3 has 15 amino acids. CDR3 sequence reads: CASSPDRILTQSQYF. The CDR3 DNA reads TGTGCCAGCAGCCCGGACAGGATCCTAACTCAGTCCCAGTACTTC.

CDR3 DNA: TGCAGCGCTGGAACCGGGACAGCTTCCTACGAGCAGTACTTC. It specifies CSAGTGTASYEQYF. V gene TRBV29-1 combines with J gene TRBJ2-7, with 7 bases identical to TRBD1. The germline V gene encodes CDR1 SQVTM and CDR2 ANQGSEA. J lost 1 base, V lost 7 bases, and 10 bases had no gene match. This CDR3 region has 14 residues.

J is TRBJ2-6 and V is TRBV7-9, with D unclear. CDR1 and CDR2 (germline): SEHNR, FQNEAQ (reference sequence). The CDR3 has 16 amino acids. V was trimmed by 5 bases and J by 1 base, leaving 12 bases between them. In DNA form, the CDR3 reads TGTGCCAGCAGCCCAAGGGTTGGTTCTGGGGCCAACGTCCTGACTTTC. Encoded protein: CASSPRVGSGANVLTF.